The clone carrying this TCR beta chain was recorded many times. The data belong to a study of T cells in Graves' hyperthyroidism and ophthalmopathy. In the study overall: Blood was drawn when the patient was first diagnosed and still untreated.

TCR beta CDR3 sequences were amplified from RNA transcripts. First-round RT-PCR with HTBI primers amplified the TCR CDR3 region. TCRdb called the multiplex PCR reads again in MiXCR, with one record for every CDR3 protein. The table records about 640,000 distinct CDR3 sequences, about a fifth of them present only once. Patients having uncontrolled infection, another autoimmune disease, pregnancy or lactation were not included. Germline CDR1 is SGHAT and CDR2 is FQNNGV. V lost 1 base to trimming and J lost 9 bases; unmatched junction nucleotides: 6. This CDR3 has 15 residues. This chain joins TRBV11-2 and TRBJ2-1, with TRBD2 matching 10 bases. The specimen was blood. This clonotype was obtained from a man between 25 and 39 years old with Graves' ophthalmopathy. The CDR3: CASSLGAGGLLEQFF. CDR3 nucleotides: TGTGCCAGCAGCTTAGGAGCGGGAGGGCTTCTTGAGCAGTTCTTC.